This TCR beta chain was profiled in a study of blood T cell repertoires in COVID-19. On the study more broadly: Some COVID-19 samples were acute and others convalescent; all came from the United States, Italy and Spain.

Germline V gene data show CDR1 as SGHRS and CDR2 as YFSETQ. The CDR3 totals 13 residues. V lost 5 bases to trimming and J lost 5 bases, with 10 bases between them. Here immunoSEQ multiplex PCR was the method, and the copy in TCRdb shows in-frame clones only, minus some. The sample has about 400,000 clones, roughly 90% seen once. The clonotype comes from a woman aged 25 to 45 who had recovered from COVID-19. This sequence joins TRBV5-1 and TRBJ2-2; no firm D call. Material: PBMCs or T cells enriched from blood (not recorded which). The CDR3 loop reads CASSPVHTGELFF. The CDR3 nucleotides read TGCGCCAGCAGTCCCGTACATACCGGGGAGCTGTTTTTT.